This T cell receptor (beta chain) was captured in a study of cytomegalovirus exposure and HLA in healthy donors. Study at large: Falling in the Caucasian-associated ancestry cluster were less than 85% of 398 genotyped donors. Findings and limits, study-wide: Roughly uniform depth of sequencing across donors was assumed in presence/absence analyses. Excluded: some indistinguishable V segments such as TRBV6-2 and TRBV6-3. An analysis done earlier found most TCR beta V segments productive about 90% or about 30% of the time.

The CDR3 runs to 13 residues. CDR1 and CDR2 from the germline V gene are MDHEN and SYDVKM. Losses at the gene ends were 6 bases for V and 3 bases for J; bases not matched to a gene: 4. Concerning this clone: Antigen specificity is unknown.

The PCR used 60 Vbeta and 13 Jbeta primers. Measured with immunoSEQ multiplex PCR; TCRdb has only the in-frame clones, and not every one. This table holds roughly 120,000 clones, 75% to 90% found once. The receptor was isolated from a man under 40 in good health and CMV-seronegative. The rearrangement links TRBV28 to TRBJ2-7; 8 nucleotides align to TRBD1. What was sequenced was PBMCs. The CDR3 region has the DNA TGTGCCAGCAGCCTGGGACAGGTCTACGAGCAGTACTTC. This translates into CASSLGQVYEQYF.